This T cell receptor beta chain is drawn from a study of graft-versus-host responses after intestinal transplantation. The V gene end was trimmed by 3 bases and the J gene end by 3 bases; junction bases not matched to a gene: 13. This CDR3 region has 17 residues. Germline V gene sequence: CDR1 MDHEN, CDR2 SYDVKM. Profiling relied on immunoSEQ multiplex PCR, and the TCRdb table lists in-frame clones only, not all of them. This table has some 14,000 clones, around 87% appearing once. Broader study findings: GvH clones detected in recipient marrow included some appearing first in ileum or blood.

Points on this clone: The antigen remains undetermined.

Source: bone marrow, taken 125 days after intestinal transplantation. V is TRBV28 and J is TRBJ2-5; 7 positions agree with TRBD2. This TCR derives from a human patient who received an intestinal transplant, so some T cells may come from the graft donor. The CDR3 DNA is TGTGCCAGCAGTTTCGCGCTCCTAGATGGGGGGGAAGAGACCCAGTACTTC. Amino acids: CASSFALLDGGEETQYF. Drawing the rest from reference TRBV28 and TRBJ2-5, the complete variable domain is DVKVTQSSRYLVKRTGEKVFLECVQDMDHENMFWYRQDPGLGLRLIYFSYDVKMKEKGDIPEGYSVSREKKERFSLILESASTNQTSMYLCASSFALLDGGEETQYFGPGTRLLVL.